This TCR beta chain derives from a study of cytomegalovirus exposure and HLA in healthy donors. PCR used 60 Vbeta primers and 13 Jbeta primers. Libraries were prepared by immunoSEQ multiplex PCR; TCRdb keeps only in-frame clonotypes and omits some of them. The table has about 190,000 clones, 81% seen once. Whole-study results and caveats: A later analysis showed TCR association rates differing by HLA locus, peaking at DRB1 and lowest at HLA-C. As was reported, the classifier diagnosed cytomegalovirus status with high specificity and sensitivity. Association with HLA alleles at 0.05 false discovery rate was found for around 17,000 TCR beta sequences in a later analysis.

Comments on this clone: Its specificity is not known.

Regarding donors, all were healthy bone marrow donors. The ends were cut back, 5 bases at V and 0 bases at J, with 14 bases in the middle. The CDR3 sequence is 17 residues long. The V gene's germline CDR1 is SGHVS and CDR2 FNYEAQ. Sequencing was performed on PBMCs. The TCR comes from a man aged 50 to 60 in good health and CMV-seronegative. The J gene is TRBJ2-6, the V gene TRBV7-6, with D perhaps TRBD1 (5 bases). CDR3 region: CASSPQGHNSGANVLTF. In DNA form, the CDR3 reads TGTGCCAGCAGCCCTCAAGGACACAACTCTGGGGCCAACGTCCTGACTTTC. The full variable domain, completed using reference TRBV7-6 and TRBJ2-6, is GAGVSQSPRYKVTKRGQDVALRCDPISGHVSLYWYRQALGQGPEFLTYFNYEAQQDKSGLPNDRFSAERPEGSISTLTIQRTEQRDSAMYRCASSPQGHNSGANVLTFGAGSRLTVL.